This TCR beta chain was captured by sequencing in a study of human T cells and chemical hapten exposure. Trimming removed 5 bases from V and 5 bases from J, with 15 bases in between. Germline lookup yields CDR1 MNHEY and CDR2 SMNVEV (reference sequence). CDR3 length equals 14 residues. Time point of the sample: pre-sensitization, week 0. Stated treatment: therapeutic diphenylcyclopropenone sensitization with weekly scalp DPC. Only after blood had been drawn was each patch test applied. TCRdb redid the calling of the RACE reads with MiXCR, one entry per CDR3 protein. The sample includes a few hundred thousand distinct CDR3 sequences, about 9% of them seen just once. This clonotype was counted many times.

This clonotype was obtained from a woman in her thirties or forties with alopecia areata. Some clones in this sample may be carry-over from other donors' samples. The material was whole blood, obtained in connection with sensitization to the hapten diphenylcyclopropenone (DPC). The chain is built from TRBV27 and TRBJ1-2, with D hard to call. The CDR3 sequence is CASSPSTRNYGYTF. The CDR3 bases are TGTGCCAGCAGTCCGTCGACGCGGAATTATGGCTACACCTTC.